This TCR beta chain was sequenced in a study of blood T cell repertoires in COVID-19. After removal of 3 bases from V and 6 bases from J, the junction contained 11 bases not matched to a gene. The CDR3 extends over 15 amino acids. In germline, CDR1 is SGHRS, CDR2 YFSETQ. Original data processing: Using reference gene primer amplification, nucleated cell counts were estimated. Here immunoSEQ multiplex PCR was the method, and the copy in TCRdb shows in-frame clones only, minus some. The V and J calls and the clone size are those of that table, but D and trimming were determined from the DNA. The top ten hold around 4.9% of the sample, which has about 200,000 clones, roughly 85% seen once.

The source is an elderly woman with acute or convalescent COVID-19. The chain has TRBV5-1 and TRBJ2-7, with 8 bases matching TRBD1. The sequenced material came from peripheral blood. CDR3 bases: TGCGCCAGCAGCTCCTCTCAGGGGGCTGGACCCGAGCAGTACTTC. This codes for CASSSSQGAGPEQYF.